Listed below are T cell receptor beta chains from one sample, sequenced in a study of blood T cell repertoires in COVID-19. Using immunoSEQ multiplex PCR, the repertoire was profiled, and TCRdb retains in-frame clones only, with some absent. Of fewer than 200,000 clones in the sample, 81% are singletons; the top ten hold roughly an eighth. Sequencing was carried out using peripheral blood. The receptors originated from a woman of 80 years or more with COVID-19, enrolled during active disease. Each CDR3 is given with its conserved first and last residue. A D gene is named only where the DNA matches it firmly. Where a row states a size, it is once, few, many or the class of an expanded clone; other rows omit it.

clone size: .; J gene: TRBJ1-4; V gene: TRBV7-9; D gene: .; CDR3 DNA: TGTGCCAGCAGCTGGGACCGGGAGAGGGGAAAACTGTTTTTT; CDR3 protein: CASSWDRERGKLFF
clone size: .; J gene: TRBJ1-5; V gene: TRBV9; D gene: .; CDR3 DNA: TGTGCCAGCAGCGTGGCAGGTAGCAATCAGCCCCAGCATTTT; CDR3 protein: CASSVAGSNQPQHF
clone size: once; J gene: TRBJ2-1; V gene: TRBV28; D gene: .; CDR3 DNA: TGTGCCAGCAGATCCGGGAGCGACCACAATGAGCAGTTCTTC; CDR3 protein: CASRSGSDHNEQFF
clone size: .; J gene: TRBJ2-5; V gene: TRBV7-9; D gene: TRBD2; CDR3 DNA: TGTGCCAGCAGCTTAGGTTCCAGCGGGAAAGGGGCCCAGTACTTC; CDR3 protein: CASSLGSSGKGAQYF
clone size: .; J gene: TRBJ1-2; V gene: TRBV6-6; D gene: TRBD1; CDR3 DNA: TGTGCCAGCAGTTTGGAGACAGGGGACTATGGCTACACCTTC; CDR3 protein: CASSLETGDYGYTF
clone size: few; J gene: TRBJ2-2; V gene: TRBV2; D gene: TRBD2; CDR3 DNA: TGTGCCAGCAGCATACTAGCGGGAGCAGGAACCGGGGAGCTGTTTTTT; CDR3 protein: CASSILAGAGTGELFF
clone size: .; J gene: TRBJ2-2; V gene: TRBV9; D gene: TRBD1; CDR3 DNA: TGTGCCAGCAGCGTAGCTACCGGGACAGGGGGCGTGATCGGGGAGCTGTTTTTT; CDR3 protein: CASSVATGTGGVIGELFF
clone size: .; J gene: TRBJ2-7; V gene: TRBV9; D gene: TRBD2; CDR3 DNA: TGTGCCAGCAGCGTGTCCGGGACTAGCACGGTCCGCGAGCAGTACTTC; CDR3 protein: CASSVSGTSTVREQYF
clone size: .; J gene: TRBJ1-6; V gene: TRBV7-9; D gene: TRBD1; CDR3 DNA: TGTGCCAGCAGACAAACAGGGGGCAATAATTCACCCCTCCACTTT; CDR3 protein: CASRQTGGNNSPLHF
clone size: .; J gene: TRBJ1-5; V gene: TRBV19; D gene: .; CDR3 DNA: TGTGCCAGTAGTTCACAGGGACGCAATCAGCCCCAGCATTTT; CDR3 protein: CASSSQGRNQPQHF
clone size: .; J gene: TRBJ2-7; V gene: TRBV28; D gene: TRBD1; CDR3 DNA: TGTGCCAGCAGTTCCTCGGGACAGCCAACCGACGAGCAGTACTTC; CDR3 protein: CASSSSGQPTDEQYF
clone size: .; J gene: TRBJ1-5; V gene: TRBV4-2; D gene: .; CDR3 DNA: TGTGCCAGCAGCCAAGATGAGAGGCAGGGAGGCCAGCCCCAGCATTTT; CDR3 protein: CASSQDERQGGQPQHF
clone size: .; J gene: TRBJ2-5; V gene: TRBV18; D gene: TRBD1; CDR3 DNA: TGTGCCAGCTCACGGACCCGGACAGGGGGCGAAGAGACCCAGTACTTC; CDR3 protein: CASSRTRTGGEETQYF
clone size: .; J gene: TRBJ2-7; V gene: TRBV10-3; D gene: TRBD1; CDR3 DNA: TGTGCCATCCGACTGGCCGGGACAGGGGTCTACGAGCAGTACTTC; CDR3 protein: CAIRLAGTGVYEQYF
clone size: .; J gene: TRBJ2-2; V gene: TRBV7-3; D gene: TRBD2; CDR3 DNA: TGTGCCAGCAGCTCTCAGGAGGGAGCGGGGCTAACCGGGGAGCTGTTTTTT; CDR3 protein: CASSSQEGAGLTGELFF
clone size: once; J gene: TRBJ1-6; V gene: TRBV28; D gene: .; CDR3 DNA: TGTGCCAGCAGTTATCCACCTCGAGGGTCCTATAATTCACCCCTCCACTTT; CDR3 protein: CASSYPPRGSYNSPLHF
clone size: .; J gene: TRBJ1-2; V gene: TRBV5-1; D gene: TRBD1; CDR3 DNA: TGCGCCAGCAGCGAACAGTATGGGACAGGGAATGGCTACACCTTC; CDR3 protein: CASSEQYGTGNGYTF
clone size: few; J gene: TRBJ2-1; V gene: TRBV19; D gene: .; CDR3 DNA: TGTGCCAGTAGTATTCTGGGCGGGGCCTACAATGAGCAGTTCTTC; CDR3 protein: CASSILGGAYNEQFF
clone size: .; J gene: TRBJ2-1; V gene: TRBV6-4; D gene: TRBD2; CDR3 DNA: TGTGCCAGCATCTCAAGGAGGACAGGGGGACTAGCGGGAGTCAATGAGCAGTTCTTC; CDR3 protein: CASISRRTGGLAGVNEQFF
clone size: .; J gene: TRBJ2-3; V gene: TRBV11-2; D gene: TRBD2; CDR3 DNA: TGTGCCAGCAGGACTAGCGGGGGGGGCACAGATACGCAGTATTTT; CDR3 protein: CASRTSGGGTDTQYF
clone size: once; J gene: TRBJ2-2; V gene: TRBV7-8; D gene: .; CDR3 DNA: TGTGCCAGCAGCTTACCAGGGCGTAGCACCGGGGAGCTGTTTTTT; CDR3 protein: CASSLPGRSTGELFF
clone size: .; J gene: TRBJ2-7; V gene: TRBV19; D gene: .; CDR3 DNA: TGTGCCAGTAGTATAGGGCTGTCACCCTACGAGCAGTACTTC; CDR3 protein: CASSIGLSPYEQYF
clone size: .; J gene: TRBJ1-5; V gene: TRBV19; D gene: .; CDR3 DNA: TGTGCCAGTAGTGACCGCGGAGGGTATCAGCCCCAGCATTTT; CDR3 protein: CASSDRGGYQPQHF
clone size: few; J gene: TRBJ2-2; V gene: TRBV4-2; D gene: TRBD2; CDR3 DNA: TGTGCCAGCAGCCTGGGGACTAGCGGGGGGAAAACCGGGGAGCTGTTTTTT; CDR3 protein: CASSLGTSGGKTGELFF
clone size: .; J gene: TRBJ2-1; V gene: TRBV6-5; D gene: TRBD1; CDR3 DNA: TGTGCCAGCATGACCAGGACAGGGGTGTTCTTC; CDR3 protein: CASMTRTGVFF
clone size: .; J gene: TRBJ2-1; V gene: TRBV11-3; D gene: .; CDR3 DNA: TGTGCCAGCAGCCTACAGGACAGATACAATGAGCAGTTCTTC; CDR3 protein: CASSLQDRYNEQFF
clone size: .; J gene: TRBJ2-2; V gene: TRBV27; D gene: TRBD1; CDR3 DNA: TGTGCCAGCAGTTTTGACAGGGTTGCCGGGGAGCTGTTTTTT; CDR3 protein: CASSFDRVAGELFF
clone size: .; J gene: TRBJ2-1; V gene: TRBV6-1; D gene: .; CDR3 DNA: TGTGCCAGCAGTGATATCCAGGGGTTTAGCAATGAGCAGTTCTTC; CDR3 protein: CASSDIQGFSNEQFF
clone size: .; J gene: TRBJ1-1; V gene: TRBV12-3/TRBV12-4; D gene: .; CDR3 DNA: TGTGCCAGCGGGGGGGGGCAGAGAACTGAAGCTTTCTTT; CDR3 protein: CASGGGQRTEAFF
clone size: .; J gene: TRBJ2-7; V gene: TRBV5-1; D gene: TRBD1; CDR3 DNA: TGCGCCAGCAGCCCACAGGGGGTACTTGACGAGCAGTACTTC; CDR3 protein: CASSPQGVLDEQYF
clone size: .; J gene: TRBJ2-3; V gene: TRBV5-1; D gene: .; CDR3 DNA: TGCGCCAGCAGCTTTGGGGGGGACACTAGCACAGATACGCAGTATTTT; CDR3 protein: CASSFGGDTSTDTQYF
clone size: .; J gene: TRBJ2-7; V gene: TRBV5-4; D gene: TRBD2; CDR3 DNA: TGTGCCAGCGGGTTTGGACTAGCGGGATCTCGGGAGCAGTACTTC; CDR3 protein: CASGFGLAGSREQYF
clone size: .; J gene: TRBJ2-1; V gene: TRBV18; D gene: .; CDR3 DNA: TGTGCCAGCTCACCAACGACGGAGTACAATGAGCAGTTCTTC; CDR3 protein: CASSPTTEYNEQFF
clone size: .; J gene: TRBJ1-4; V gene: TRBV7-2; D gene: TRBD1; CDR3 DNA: TGTGCCAGCAGCCCGGGACAGACTAATGAAAAACTGTTTTTT; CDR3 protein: CASSPGQTNEKLFF
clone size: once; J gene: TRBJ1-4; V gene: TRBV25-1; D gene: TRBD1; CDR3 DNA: TGTGCCAGCAGTGATCCGGACAGGGGGGCAACTAATGAAAAACTGTTTTTT; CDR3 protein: CASSDPDRGATNEKLFF
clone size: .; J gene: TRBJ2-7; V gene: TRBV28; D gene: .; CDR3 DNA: TGTGCCAGCAAAGATATACGGGACTTCTACGAGCAGTACTTC; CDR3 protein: CASKDIRDFYEQYF
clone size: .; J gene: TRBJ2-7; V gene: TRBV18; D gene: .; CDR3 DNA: TGTGCCAGCTCACCCGGGACTCAGGCCTACGAGCAGTACTTC; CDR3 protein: CASSPGTQAYEQYF
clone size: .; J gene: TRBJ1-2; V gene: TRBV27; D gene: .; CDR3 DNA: TGTGCCAGCACCCCCCATCCCAGGGGTAACTATGGCTACACCTTC; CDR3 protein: CASTPHPRGNYGYTF
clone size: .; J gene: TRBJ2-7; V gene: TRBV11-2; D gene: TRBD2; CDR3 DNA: TGTGCCAGCAGCCTCGGACTAGCCTACGAGCAGTACTTC; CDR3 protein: CASSLGLAYEQYF
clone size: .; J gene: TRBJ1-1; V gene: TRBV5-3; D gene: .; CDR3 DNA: TGTGCCAGAAGGGGTTCAGGGATCTTTCCGAACACTGAAGCTTTCTTT; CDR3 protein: CARRGSGIFPNTEAFF
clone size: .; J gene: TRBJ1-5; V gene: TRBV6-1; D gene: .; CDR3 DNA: TGTGCCAGCAGTGAAAGAAGGGAGCAGCCCCAGCATTTT; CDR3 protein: CASSERREQPQHF
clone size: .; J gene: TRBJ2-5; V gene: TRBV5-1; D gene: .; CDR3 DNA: TGCGCCAGCAGTAGGACTCCCCAAGAGACCCAGTACTTC; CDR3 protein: CASSRTPQETQYF
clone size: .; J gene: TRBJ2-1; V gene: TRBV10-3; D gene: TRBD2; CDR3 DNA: TGTGCCATCAGCAAATCCCCGGGACTAGTATTTCCTGATGAGCAGTTCTTC; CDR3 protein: CAISKSPGLVFPDEQFF
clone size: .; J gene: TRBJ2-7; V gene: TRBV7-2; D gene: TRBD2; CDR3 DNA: TGTGCCAGCAGCACGGCTAGCGGGGGGCTCTACGAGCAGTACTTC; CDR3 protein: CASSTASGGLYEQYF
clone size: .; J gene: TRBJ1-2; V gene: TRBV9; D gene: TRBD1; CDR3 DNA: TGTGCCAGCAGCCCCACAGGGGGTTATCATGGCTACACCTTC; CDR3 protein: CASSPTGGYHGYTF
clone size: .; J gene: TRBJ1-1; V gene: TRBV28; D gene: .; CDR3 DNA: TGTGCCAGCAGTTTCCTGGTGGGACACATGAACACTGAAGCTTTCTTT; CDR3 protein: CASSFLVGHMNTEAFF
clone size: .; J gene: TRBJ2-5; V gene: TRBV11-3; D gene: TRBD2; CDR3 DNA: TGTGCCAGCAGCTTAGTTCTGTCGCGGGGGTATCAAGAGACCCAGTACTTC; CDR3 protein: CASSLVLSRGYQETQYF
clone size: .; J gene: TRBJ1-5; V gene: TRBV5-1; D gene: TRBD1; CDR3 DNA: TGCGCCAGCAGCTTGGAGGGGGCCGGGGGTCAGCCCCAGCATTTT; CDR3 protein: CASSLEGAGGQPQHF
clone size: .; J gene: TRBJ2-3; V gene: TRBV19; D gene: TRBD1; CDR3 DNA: TGTGCCAGTAGGGGGACAGGGACAGATACGCAGTATTTT; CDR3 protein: CASRGTGTDTQYF
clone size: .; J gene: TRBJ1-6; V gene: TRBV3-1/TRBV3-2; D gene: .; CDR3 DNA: TGTGCCAGCAGCCAAGGGCAGGGGTATAATTCACCCCTCCACTTT; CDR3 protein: CASSQGQGYNSPLHF
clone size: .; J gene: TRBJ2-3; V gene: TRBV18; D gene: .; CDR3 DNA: TGTGCCAGCTCACCACTGACAAGCACAGATACGCAGTATTTT; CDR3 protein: CASSPLTSTDTQYF
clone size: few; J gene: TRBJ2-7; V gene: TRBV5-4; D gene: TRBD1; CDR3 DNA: TGTGCCAGCAGCCCTGGACAGGGAGAGCAGTACTTC; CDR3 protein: CASSPGQGEQYF
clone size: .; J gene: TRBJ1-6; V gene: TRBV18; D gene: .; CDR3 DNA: TGTGCCAGCTCACGAGAGGCCTCCTATAATTCACCCCTCCACTTT; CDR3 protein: CASSREASYNSPLHF
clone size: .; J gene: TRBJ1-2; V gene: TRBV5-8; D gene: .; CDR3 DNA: TGTGCCAGCAGCCCCAGTTTTAACTATGGCTACACCTTC; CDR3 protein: CASSPSFNYGYTF
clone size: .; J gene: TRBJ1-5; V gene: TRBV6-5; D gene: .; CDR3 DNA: TGTGCCAGCAGTTTATCACATTATAGCAATCAGCCCCAGCATTTT; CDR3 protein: CASSLSHYSNQPQHF